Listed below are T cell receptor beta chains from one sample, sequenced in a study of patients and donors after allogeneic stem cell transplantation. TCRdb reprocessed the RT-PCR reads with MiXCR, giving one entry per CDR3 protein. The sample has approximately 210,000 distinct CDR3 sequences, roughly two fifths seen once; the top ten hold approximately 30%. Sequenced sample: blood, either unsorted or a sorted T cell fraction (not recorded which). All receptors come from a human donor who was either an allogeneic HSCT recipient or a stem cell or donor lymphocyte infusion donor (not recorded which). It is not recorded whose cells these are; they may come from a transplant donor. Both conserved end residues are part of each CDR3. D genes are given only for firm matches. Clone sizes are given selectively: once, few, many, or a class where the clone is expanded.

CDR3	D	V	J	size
CASSVDCGYTF	-	TRBV9	TRBJ1-2	-
CASSPLGLSSTF	-	TRBV7-8	TRBJ1-2	-
CASSIGVFNTEAFF	-	TRBV19	TRBJ1-1	-
CASSLKPQLFYYNEQFF	-	TRBV7-9	TRBJ2-1	-
CASSFSGTGLGYTF	TRBD1	TRBV27	TRBJ1-2	-
CASSSLGGGIADTQYF	-	TRBV6-5	TRBJ2-3	few
CASSFGGSYEQYF	-	TRBV12-3/TRBV12-4	TRBJ2-7	many
CASSLGPRDQRAEAFF	-	TRBV7-9	TRBJ1-1	once
CSAFSAGTGNTIYF	-	TRBV20-1	TRBJ1-3	few
CASSLERSRDEAFF	-	TRBV5-1	TRBJ1-1	-
CASSKLVQQYF	-	TRBV21-1	TRBJ2-7	-
CASSLPLGSYTF	-	TRBV5-6	TRBJ1-2	few